This T cell receptor (beta chain) comes out of a study of blood T cell repertoires in COVID-19. About the research overall: The United States, Italy and Spain were the sources of the acute and convalescent COVID-19 samples. T cells, B-cell-depleted T cells, or PBMCs provided the cDNA or gDNA that served as material.

The assay was immunoSEQ multiplex PCR, and TCRdb's table has in-frame clones only and misses some. This sample has roughly 450,000 clones, with 90% found just once. Germline lookup yields CDR1 SGHNT and CDR2 YENEEA. This CDR3 has 15 amino acids. V shed 5 bases, J shed 4 bases, and the junction held 5 bases outside the gene matches. Sample: PBMCs or T cells enriched from blood (not recorded which). This TCR was recovered from a man in his late teens or twenties who had recovered from COVID-19. The V call is TRBV11-3, the J call TRBJ1-3, with TRBD1 matching over 10 bases. CDR3 residues: CASSGRQGAGNTIYF. DNA for the CDR3: TGTGCCAGCAGCGGAAGACAGGGGGCGGGAAACACCATATATTTT.